Listed here are 27 T cell receptor beta chains from one sample, sequenced in a study of T cell changes during pregnancy in multiple sclerosis. Data came from immunoSEQ multiplex PCR; TCRdb stores just in-frame clones and leaves some out. The sample lists 100,000 to 130,000 clones; roughly 90% were seen once. The sequencing here drew on peripheral blood, taken in the third trimester of pregnancy. All receptors come from a female donor in good health, enrolled as a control in a pregnancy study.

The chain links TRBV5-1 to TRBJ1-2; D is unresolved. Germline values: CDR1 SGHRS, CDR2 YFSETQ. The V gene lost 0 bases and the J gene lost 11 bases, with 11 bases spanning the gap. The CDR3 has 12 amino acids. The CDR3: CASSLDSHLYTF. The CDR3, as DNA: TGCGCCAGCAGCTTGGACAGTCACTTGTACACCTTC. The whole variable domain, remainder taken from reference TRBV5-1 and TRBJ1-2, is KAGVTQTPRYLIKTRGQQVTLSCSPISGHRSVSWYQQTPGQGLQFLFEYFSETQRNKGNFPGRFSGRQFSNSRSEMNVSTLELGDSALYLCASSLDSHLYTFGSGTRLTVV.

The chain has TRBV5-1 and TRBJ1-4; a possible D gene is TRBD1 (5 bases). The V gene lost 1 base and the J gene lost 3 bases, with 10 bases spanning the gap. CDR3 length equals 15 residues. Germline CDR1 and CDR2: SGHRS and YFSETQ. This CDR3 reads CASSLFGASNEKLFF. The CDR3 bases are TGCGCCAGCAGCTTGTTTGGGGCGTCTAATGAAAAACTGTTTTTT.

The gene calls are TRBV30 and TRBJ2-7, with 11 bases aligning to TRBD2. With V trimmed by 1 base and J by 4 bases, 12 bases remained unmatched. The CDR3 is made up of 17 amino acids. Germline lookup yields CDR1 GTSNPN and CDR2 SVGIG (reference sequence). The CDR3 DNA follows: TGTGCCTGGAGTGGAAAAGGTAGTAGCGGGGGGGAATACGAGCAGTACTTC. It encodes CAWSGKGSSGGEYEQYF.

CDR3 protein: CASYLGSSYNEQFF. The CDR3 DNA reads as TGTGCCAGCTACTTGGGGAGCTCCTACAATGAGCAGTTCTTC. The chain joins TRBV2 to TRBJ2-1; a weak D match, TRBD2 (5 bases). V was shortened by 8 bases and J by 0 bases, with 11 bases between the two germline ends. Per the germline V gene, CDR1 is SNHLY and CDR2 is FYNNEI. This CDR3 has 14 residues.

The V gene is TRBV29-1, the J gene TRBJ2-2, with 7 bases fitting TRBD1. The CDR3 covers 13 residues. J lost 10 bases, V lost 6 bases, and 11 bases had no gene match. The germline gives CDR1 SQVTM, CDR2 ANQGSEA. The CDR3 nucleotides read TGCAGCGTCTTCCGACAGGGACGAGAGGAGCTGTTTTTT. This sequence encodes CSVFRQGREELFF.

The gene calls are TRBV2 and TRBJ2-1, with D hard to call. Trimming stripped 7 bases from V and 4 bases from J, with 11 bases between. The CDR3 runs to 13 residues. The germline gives CDR1 SNHLY, CDR2 FYNNEI. The CDR3, as DNA: TGTGCCAGCATCGCTGACTCGTACAATGAGCAGTTCTTC. This gives the protein CASIADSYNEQFF.

The chain is built from TRBV19 and TRBJ1-5; D gene unclear. The germline V gene has CDR1 LNHDA and CDR2 SQIVND (reference sequence). The germline V and J ends were trimmed by 4 bases and 6 bases, with 16 bases remaining between them. The CDR3 has 15 amino acids. CDR3 sequence reads: CASSRGREATQPQHF. In DNA form, the CDR3 reads TGTGCCAGTAGTAGAGGACGGGAAGCTACTCAGCCCCAGCATTTT.

V gene TRBV6-6 combines with J gene TRBJ1-1; perhaps TRBD1 as D (5 bases). V lost 6 bases and J 1 base, leaving 15 bases between the germline ends. Germline lookup yields CDR1 MNHNY and CDR2 SVGAGI (reference sequence). The CDR3 consists of 15 residues. Here the CDR3 reads CASRGWGVGNTEAFF. The CDR3 DNA reads TGTGCCAGCAGGGGCTGGGGGGTGGGGAACACTGAAGCTTTCTTT.

The chain uses TRBV27 and TRBJ1-2; 10 bases are a match to TRBD1. This CDR3 spans 16 amino acids. Germline CDR1 MNHEY, CDR2 SMNVEV (reference sequence). V lost 5 bases, J lost 8 bases, and 14 bases stayed unmatched. CDR3 bases: TGTGCCAGCAGTGCGACCGGGACAGGGGTTTTAGGCGGCTACACCTTC. Amino acid sequence: CASSATGTGVLGGYTF.

The CDR3 sequence is CAWSLDRGEKLFF. The CDR3 nucleotides are TGTGCCTGGTCCCTGGACAGGGGTGAAAAACTGTTTTTT. The rearrangement uses TRBV30 and TRBJ1-4, with TRBD1 matching over 9 bases. Germline CDR1 reads GTSNPN; CDR2 reads SVGIG (reference sequence). The CDR3 length is 13 residues. Germline trimming cut 5 bases from V and 7 bases from J; bases unmatched to any gene: 5. Looking up the rest from reference TRBV30 and TRBJ1-4 gives the full variable domain: SQTIHQWPATLVQPVGSPLSLECTVEGTSNPNLYWYRQAAGRGLQLLFYSVGIGQISSEVPQNLSASRPQDRQFILSSKKLLLSDSGFYLCAWSLDRGEKLFFGSGTQLSVL.

V gene TRBV6-5 combines with J gene TRBJ2-4; D not certain. The CDR3 totals 14 residues. The V end lost 5 bases, the J end lost 0 bases, and 8 bases lay between the germline ends. The germline V gene encodes CDR1 MNHEY and CDR2 SVGAGI. The CDR3 nucleotides read TGTGCCAGCAGTCAAGAGTTAGCCAAAAACATTCAGTACTTC. This codes for CASSQELAKNIQYF.

This chain joins TRBV30 and TRBJ2-5; 7 bases fit TRBD2. The V segment lost 8 bases and the J segment 0 bases; nucleotides outside the gene matches: 6. The CDR3 runs 13 residues. Germline CDR1 is GTSNPN and CDR2 is SVGIG (reference sequence). The CDR3 reads CALSAGDQETQYF. The CDR3 nucleotides read TGTGCCCTCTCCGCGGGGGACCAAGAGACCCAGTACTTC.

The chain links TRBV7-3 to TRBJ2-3; the match to TRBD1 covers 7 bases. The CDR3 contains 15 residues. From germline, CDR1 is SGHTA and CDR2 FQGTGA. J gave up 6 bases and V 4 bases, and 10 bases lay outside the gene matches. CDR3 loop: CASSSSSGQWDTQYF. CDR3 nucleotides: TGTGCCAGCAGCTCCTCCTCGGGACAGTGGGATACGCAGTATTTT.

J is TRBJ1-2 and V is TRBV9; 10 bases fit TRBD1. V lost 5 bases to trimming and J lost 7 bases; unmatched junction nucleotides: 11. Germline V gene sequence: CDR1 SGDLS, CDR2 YYNGEE. This CDR3 region has 15 residues. CDR3 region: CASRESGTGVGGYTF. The CDR3 nucleotides read TGTGCCAGCAGAGAATCCGGGACAGGGGTTGGTGGCTACACCTTC.

V and J are TRBV7-3 and TRBJ1-1; D remains ambiguous. Trimming took off 2 bases at V and 4 bases at J, with 11 bases between the two ends. The CDR3 has 14 residues. Germline CDR1 reads SGHTA; CDR2 reads FQGTGA. The CDR3 spells CASSLLGGGTEAFF. The CDR3, as DNA: TGTGCCAGCAGCTTATTAGGTGGAGGCACTGAAGCTTTCTTT. The full variable domain, in which reference TRBV7-3 and TRBJ1-1 provide the parts outside the CDR3, is GAGVSQTPSNKVTEKGKYVELRCDPISGHTALYWYRQSLGQGPEFLIYFQGTGAADDSGLPNDRFFAVRPEGSVSTLKIQRTERGDSAVYLCASSLLGGGTEAFFGQGTRLTVV.

This sequence joins TRBV25-1 and TRBJ1-1; D is perhaps TRBD1 (5 bases). Trimming removed 8 bases from V and 3 bases from J, with 13 bases in between. Germline loops: CDR1 MGHDK, CDR2 SYGVNS. The CDR3 consists of 13 residues. This CDR3 reads CASQGLGYTEAFF. DNA of the CDR3: TGTGCCAGCCAGGGTCTTGGGTACACTGAAGCTTTCTTT.

V and J are TRBV12-5 and TRBJ2-1, with 9 bases aligning to TRBD2. The germline CDR1 and CDR2 sequences are LGHNT and FRNRAP. With 0 bases clipped from V and 3 bases from J, the junction kept 9 bases outside the gene matches. This CDR3 comprises 18 residues. The CDR3 reads CASGLVLSGGASYNEQFF. In nucleotides, the CDR3 is TGTGCTAGTGGTTTGGTACTTAGCGGGGGTGCAAGCTACAATGAGCAGTTCTTC.

The V call is TRBV6-1, the J call TRBJ2-7; D ambiguous. The V gene lost 3 bases and the J gene lost 2 bases, with 14 bases spanning the gap. CDR3 length equals 15 residues. Germline V CDR1 and CDR2: MNHNS, SASEGT. DNA for the CDR3: TGTGCCAGCAGTGACGAACTTCTTACCACCTACGAGCAGTACTTC. Translated, it gives CASSDELLTTYEQYF.

The rearrangement uses TRBV9 and TRBJ2-5; the D gene is possibly TRBD1 (6 bases). Germline V CDR1 and CDR2: SGDLS, YYNGEE. With 4 bases removed from V and 5 bases from J, the gap between germline ends came to 12 bases. This CDR3 comprises 13 residues. CDR3 in amino acids: CASSPQGWETQYF. The DNA for the CDR3 is TGTGCCAGCAGCCCACAGGGTTGGGAGACCCAGTACTTC.

The gene calls are TRBV7-9 and TRBJ1-2, with 7 positions matching TRBD1. CDR3 length: 13 residues. V shed 5 bases, J shed 4 bases, and the junction held 4 bases outside the gene matches. Germline assignment: CDR1 SEHNR and CDR2 FQNEAQ (reference sequence). The CDR3 reads CASSADRLYGYTF. The CDR3 bases are TGTGCCAGCAGCGCGGACAGGCTCTATGGCTACACCTTC.

The chain couples TRBV4-2 to TRBJ1-4; maybe TRBD1 (5 bases). CDR1 and CDR2 from the germline V gene are LGHNA and YNFKEQ. V was shortened by 4 bases and J by 1 base, with 13 bases between the two germline ends. This CDR3 has 16 residues. CDR3 DNA sequence: TGTGCCAGCAGCCCACCCGGGGGAGGAACTAATGAAAAACTGTTTTTT. Its translation: CASSPPGGGTNEKLFF.

V gene TRBV19 combines with J gene TRBJ1-5; weak D call: TRBD1 (5 bases). Germline V gives CDR1 LNHDA, CDR2 SQIVND (reference sequence). V was clipped by 3 bases and J by 1 base, with 13 bases between them. The CDR3 consists of 16 residues. CDR3 sequence reads: CASSINAGISNQPQHF. In DNA form, the CDR3 reads TGTGCCAGTAGTATTAATGCAGGGATAAGCAATCAGCCCCAGCATTTT.

The genes are TRBV7-2 and TRBJ2-2; no definite D call. This CDR3 spans 14 amino acids. V gave up 2 bases and J gave up 3 bases, with 7 bases separating them. Germline lookup yields CDR1 SGHTA and CDR2 FQGNSA. The CDR3 loop reads CASSLYRYTGELFF. DNA for the CDR3: TGTGCCAGCAGCTTATACCGGTACACCGGGGAGCTGTTTTTT.

This chain links TRBV21-1 with TRBJ2-6; TRBD2, the D gene given by the table, was not confirmed from the DNA. TRBV21-1 counts as a pseudogene. The CDR3 runs to 20 residues. The DNA for the CDR3 is TGTGCCAGCAGCAAAGAGTGGCCGGGGGGGCTTCGCTCTGGGGCCAACGTCCTGACTTTC. Residues: CASSKEWPGGLRSGANVLTF.

V is TRBV9 and J is TRBJ2-3; 8 bases agree with TRBD2. Germline values: CDR1 SGDLS, CDR2 YYNGEE. Unmatched junction bases numbered 3, after V lost 0 bases and J lost 6 bases. CDR3 size: 14 residues. In DNA form, the CDR3 reads TGTGCCAGCAGCGTAGGACCGGGGGGGGATACGCAGTATTTT. Translating gives CASSVGPGGDTQYF.

The chain employs TRBV27 and TRBJ1-5; TRBD1 matches at 8 bases. The CDR3 length is 16 residues. Germline values: CDR1 MNHEY, CDR2 SMNVEV (reference sequence). The J segment lost 0 bases and the V segment lost 3 bases, leaving 4 bases of the junction unmatched. Here the CDR3 DNA reads TGTGCCAGCAGTTTGACAGGGGTCCTTAGCAATCAGCCCCAGCATTTT. Its protein product is CASSLTGVLSNQPQHF.

This chain connects TRBV6-6 to TRBJ2-7; TRBD1 aligns across 7 bases. The CDR3 consists of 13 residues. The germline gives CDR1 MNHNY, CDR2 SVGAGI (reference sequence). After removal of 6 bases from V and 5 bases from J, the junction contained 7 bases not matched to a gene. The CDR3 reads CASSGDSPNEQYF. CDR3 nucleotide sequence: TGTGCCAGCAGCGGGGACAGCCCCAACGAGCAGTACTTC.